The 10 T cell receptor beta chains reported below all come from one sample, sequenced in a study of T cells in Graves' hyperthyroidism and ophthalmopathy. Amplification targeted TCR beta CDR3 regions from RNA transcripts. RT-PCR in the first round (using the HTBI primer set) targeted the TCR CDR3. MiXCR, applied by TCRdb to the multiplex PCR reads, yields one record per CDR3 protein. The sample holds 350,000 to 450,000 distinct CDR3 sequences; about a sixth are singletons and the top ten take around a third. Specimen: blood. The origin of the receptors is a woman aged 25 to 39 with Graves' hyperthyroidism that later progressed to Graves' ophthalmopathy.

The rearrangement joins TRBV12-3 or TRBV12-4 to TRBJ2-6; no clear D. Trimming cost V 8 bases and J 2 bases, with 7 bases left between them. The CDR3 has 13 residues. Written as DNA, the CDR3 is TGTGCCAGCGGGCCCGCTGGGGCCAACGTCCTGACTTTC. As protein: CASGPAGANVLTF.

This clonotype was seen ten or more times. CDR3 residues: CSARVSRAGLDEQYF. In nucleotides, the CDR3 is TGCAGTGCTAGAGTGTCGCGAGCGGGGTTGGACGAGCAGTACTTC. The gene calls are TRBV20-1 and TRBJ2-7, with TRBD2 identical over 7 bases. The V and J ends lost 1 base and 5 bases, in that order; junction bases with no gene match: 11. This CDR3 is built from 15 residues. Germline assignment: CDR1 DFQATT and CDR2 SNEGSKA (reference sequence).

There are many counts of this clonotype. This sequence joins TRBV2 and TRBJ2-2; D might be TRBD1 (6 bases). Between the trimmed V and J ends, which lost 5 bases and 1 base, there was a span of 11 bases. Germline lookup yields CDR1 SNHLY and CDR2 FYNNEI. The CDR3 consists of 15 residues. The CDR3 DNA reads as TGTGCCAGCAGTTCGGACAGCAAGAACACCGGGGAGCTGTTTTTT. Protein product: CASSSDSKNTGELFF. The full variable domain, in which reference TRBV2 and TRBJ2-2 provide the parts outside the CDR3, is EPEVTQTPSHQVTQMGQEVILRCVPISNHLYFYWYRQILGQKVEFLVSFYNNEISEKSEIFDDQFSVERPDGSNFTLKIRSTKLEDSAMYFCASSSDSKNTGELFFGEGSRLTVL.

In this sample, this clonotype turned up many times. The CDR3 DNA is TGTGCCAGCAGCTTAGGATATAACTATGGCTACACCTTC. It codes for CASSLGYNYGYTF. This chain connects TRBV11-2 to TRBJ1-2; D unresolved. Germline loops: CDR1 SGHAT, CDR2 FQNNGV. The CDR3 loop spans 13 amino acids. Trimming took 1 base from V and 1 from J, leaving 4 bases between them.

This clonotype appeared a few times. The chain couples TRBV10-3 to TRBJ2-4, with TRBD2 matching over 9 bases. J gave up 5 bases and V 9 bases, and 8 bases lay outside the gene matches. The germline V gene encodes CDR1 ENHRY and CDR2 SYGVKD. CDR3 length: 14 residues. CDR3 protein: CAISSGDAQNIQYF. In nucleotides, the CDR3 is TGTGCCATTTCTAGCGGGGACGCTCAAAACATTCAGTACTTC.

This clonotype was counted at least ten times. CDR3 nucleotide sequence: TGTGCCAGCAGGGAAGGGGAGGAGACCCAGTACTTC. Protein product: CASREGEETQYF. This rearrangement joins TRBV7-2 to TRBJ2-5; the D call may be TRBD1 or TRBD2 (5 bases each). This CDR3 region has 12 residues. The V gene's germline CDR1 is SGHTA and CDR2 FQGNSA. V was trimmed by 6 bases and J by 5 bases, leaving 10 bases between them.

The rearrangement joins TRBV19 to TRBJ2-2; D gene uncertain. This CDR3 contains 13 residues. The germline CDR1 and CDR2 sequences are LNHDA and SQIVND (reference sequence). V gave up 9 bases and J gave up 0 bases, with 8 bases separating them. The CDR3 reads CASAPTNTGELFF. The CDR3 nucleotides read TGTGCCAGCGCCCCCACGAACACCGGGGAGCTGTTTTTT.

This clonotype was picked up many times. V and J are TRBV29-1 and TRBJ2-7; no clear D. The germline V gene has CDR1 SQVTM and CDR2 ANQGSEA. The CDR3 is 11 amino acids. The V end was cut by 4 bases, the J end by 3 bases, with 7 bases between. The CDR3 DNA follows: TGCAGCGTTGGAAATGACTACGAGCAGTACTTC. Translated, it gives CSVGNDYEQYF.

This clonotype has a count of ten or more. This chain links TRBV5-1 with TRBJ1-6; D gene unclear. The CDR3 contains 13 residues. Germline CDR1 SGHRS, CDR2 YFSETQ. V lost 4 bases and J 11 bases, leaving 13 bases between the germline ends. In nucleotides, the CDR3 is TGCGCCAGCAGCCGGGAGGTTATGACACCCCTCCACTTT. It is translated as CASSREVMTPLHF.

The gene calls are TRBV2 and TRBJ2-5; a weak D match, TRBD2 (6 bases). V was clipped by 7 bases and J by 2 bases, with 14 bases between them. The CDR3 contains 14 residues. Germline V lookup: CDR1 SNHLY, CDR2 FYNNEI. The CDR3 nucleotides read TGTGCCAGCACACCCCTAGCGAGGCAAGAGACCCAGTACTTC. Translating it yields CASTPLARQETQYF.